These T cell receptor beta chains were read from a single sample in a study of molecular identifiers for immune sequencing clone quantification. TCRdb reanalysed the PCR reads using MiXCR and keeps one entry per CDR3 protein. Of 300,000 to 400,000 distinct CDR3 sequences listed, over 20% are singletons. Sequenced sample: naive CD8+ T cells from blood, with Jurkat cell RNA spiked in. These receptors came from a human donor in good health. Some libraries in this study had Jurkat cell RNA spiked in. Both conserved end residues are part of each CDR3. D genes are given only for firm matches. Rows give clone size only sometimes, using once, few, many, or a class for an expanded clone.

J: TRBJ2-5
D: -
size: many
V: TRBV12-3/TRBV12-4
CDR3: CASSTTGGRYQETQYF
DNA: TGTGCCAGCAGTACCACCGGAGGACGCTATCAAGAGACCCAGTACTTC

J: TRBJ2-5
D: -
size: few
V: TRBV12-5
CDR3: CASGLDSTGSWQETQYF
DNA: TGTGCTAGTGGTTTGGACTCAACAGGGTCTTGGCAAGAGACCCAGTACTTC

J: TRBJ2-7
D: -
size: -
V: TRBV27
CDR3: CASSLVGPEGSEQCF
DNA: TGTGCCAGCAGTTTAGTAGGCCCCGAGGGCTCCGAGCAGTGCTTC

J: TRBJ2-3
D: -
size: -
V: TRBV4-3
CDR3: CASSQDRQDSSTDTQYF
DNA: TGCGCCAGCAGCCAAGACCGTCAAGACTCTAGCACAGATACGCAGTATTTT

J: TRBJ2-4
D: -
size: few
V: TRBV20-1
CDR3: CSARGDVRQSNTNIQYF
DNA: TGCAGTGCTAGAGGCGATGTCAGGCAGAGCAACACAAACATTCAGTACTTC

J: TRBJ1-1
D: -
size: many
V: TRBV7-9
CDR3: CASSLGLSQFTEAFF
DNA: TGTGCCAGCAGCTTAGGTCTTAGTCAGTTCACTGAAGCTTTCTTT

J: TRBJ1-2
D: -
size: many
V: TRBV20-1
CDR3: CSARSDYGYTF
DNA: TGCAGTGCTAGGTCCGACTATGGCTACACCTTC

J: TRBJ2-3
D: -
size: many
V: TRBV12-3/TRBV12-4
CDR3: CASSLLIGGLGDTQYF
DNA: TGTGCCAGCAGTTTACTAATCGGGGGACTGGGAGATACGCAGTATTTT

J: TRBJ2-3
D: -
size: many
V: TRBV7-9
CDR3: CASSLPASDTQYF
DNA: TGTGCCAGCAGCTTACCAGCCTCAGATACGCAGTATTTT

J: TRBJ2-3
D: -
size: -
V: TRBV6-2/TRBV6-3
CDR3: CASSAPWAGSTDTQYF
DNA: TGTGCCAGCAGTGCCCCGTGGGCAGGGAGCACAGATACGCAGTATTTT

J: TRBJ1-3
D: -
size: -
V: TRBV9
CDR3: CASSTGTSSGNTIYF
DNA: TGTGCCAGCAGCACCGGGACAAGCTCTGGAAACACCATATATTTT

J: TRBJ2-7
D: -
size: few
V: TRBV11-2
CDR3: CASSPIPGAALGEQYF
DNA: TGTGCCAGCAGCCCTATCCCAGGGGCAGCCCTCGGCGAGCAGTACTTC

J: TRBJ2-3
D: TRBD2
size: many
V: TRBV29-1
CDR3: CSVVRTSGLPYF
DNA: TGCAGCGTTGTCCGGACTAGCGGACTCCCATATTTT

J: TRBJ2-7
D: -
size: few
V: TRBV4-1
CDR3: CASSQVESSYEQYF
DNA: TGCGCCAGCAGCCAAGTTGAGAGCTCCTACGAGCAGTACTTC

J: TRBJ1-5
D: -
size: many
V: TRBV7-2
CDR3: CASSLVFTNQPQHF
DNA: TGTGCCAGCAGCTTAGTATTCACGAATCAGCCCCAGCATTTT

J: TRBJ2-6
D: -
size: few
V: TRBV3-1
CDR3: CASSQDLEAPFSGANVLTF
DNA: TGTGCCAGCAGCCAAGATCTTGAGGCCCCCTTCTCTGGGGCCAACGTCCTGACTTTC

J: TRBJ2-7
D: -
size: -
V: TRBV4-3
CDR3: CASSQSKTYAQYF
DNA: TGCGCCAGCAGCCAATCCAAAACCTACGCGCAGTACTTC

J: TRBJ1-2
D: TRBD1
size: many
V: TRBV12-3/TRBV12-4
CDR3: CASSPPPDREGPRGYTF
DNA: TGTGCCAGCAGTCCCCCGCCCGACAGGGAAGGTCCTCGTGGCTACACCTTC

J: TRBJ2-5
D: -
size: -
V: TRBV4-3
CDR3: CASSQGVQTEIQETQYF
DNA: TGCGCCAGCAGCCAGGGGGTCCAAACGGAAATCCAAGAGACCCAGTACTTC

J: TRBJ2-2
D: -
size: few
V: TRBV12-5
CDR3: CASGENTGELFF
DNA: TGTGCTAGTGGTGAAAACACCGGGGAGCTGTTTTTT

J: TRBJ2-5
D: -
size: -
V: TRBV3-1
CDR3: CASSQVRESQETQYF
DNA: TGTGCCAGCAGCCAAGTAAGGGAGTCACAAGAGACCCAGTACTTC

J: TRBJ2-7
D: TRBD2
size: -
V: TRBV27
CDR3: CASSLSGGSNNEQYF
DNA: TGTGCCAGCAGTTTATCTGGCGGGAGTAACAACGAGCAGTACTTC

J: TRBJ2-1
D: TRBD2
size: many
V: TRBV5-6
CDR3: CASSPGTSDNEQFF
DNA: TGTGCCAGCAGCCCCGGGACTAGCGACAATGAGCAGTTCTTC

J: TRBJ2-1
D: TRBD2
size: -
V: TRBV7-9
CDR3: CASSSTLGLAGGVEQFF
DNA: TGTGCCAGCAGCTCCACCCTTGGACTAGCGGGCGGGGTTGAGCAGTTCTTC

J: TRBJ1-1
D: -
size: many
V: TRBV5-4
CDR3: CASSEQGNTEAFF
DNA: TGTGCCAGCAGTGAACAGGGGAACACTGAAGCTTTCTTT

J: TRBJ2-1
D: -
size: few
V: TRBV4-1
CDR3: CASSHLQTPVPGLPSSYNEQFF
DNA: TGCGCCAGCAGCCACCTCCAAACCCCCGTGCCGGGACTTCCGAGCTCCTACAATGAGCAGTTCTTC

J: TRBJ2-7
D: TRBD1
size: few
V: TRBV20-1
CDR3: CSADRPTSYEQYF
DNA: TGCAGTGCGGACAGGCCAACCTCCTACGAGCAGTACTTC

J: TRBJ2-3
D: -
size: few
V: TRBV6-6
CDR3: CASNHPWGRWADTQYF
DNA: TGTGCCAGCAACCACCCCTGGGGCCGTTGGGCAGATACGCAGTATTTT

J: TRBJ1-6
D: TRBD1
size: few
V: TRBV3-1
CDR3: CASSGQGDRYNSPLHF
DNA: TGTGCCAGCAGCGGACAGGGGGATCGCTATAATTCACCCCTCCACTTT

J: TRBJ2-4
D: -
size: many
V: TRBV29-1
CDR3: CSVELGSGNIQYF
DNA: TGCAGCGTTGAACTGGGTTCTGGAAACATTCAGTACTTC

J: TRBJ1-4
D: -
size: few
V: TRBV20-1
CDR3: CSARDMAQDNEKLFF
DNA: TGCAGTGCTAGAGACATGGCTCAAGATAATGAAAAACTGTTTTTT

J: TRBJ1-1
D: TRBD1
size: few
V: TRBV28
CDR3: CASSPLQGRSNTEAFF
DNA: TGTGCCAGCAGTCCACTACAGGGGCGCTCGAACACTGAAGCTTTCTTT

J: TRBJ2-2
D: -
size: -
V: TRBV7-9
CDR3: CASSLASTGELFF
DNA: TGTGCCAGCAGCTTGGCGAGCACCGGGGAGCTGTTTTTT

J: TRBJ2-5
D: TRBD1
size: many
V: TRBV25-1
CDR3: CASRGTGQETQYF
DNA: TGTGCCAGCAGGGGGACAGGCCAAGAGACCCAGTACTTC

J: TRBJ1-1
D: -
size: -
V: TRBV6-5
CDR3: CASSCGGTGAFF
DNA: TGTGCCAGCAGTTGCGGGGGGACTGGGGCTTTCTTT

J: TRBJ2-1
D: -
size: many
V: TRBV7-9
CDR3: CASHRLGQKYNEQFF
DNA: TGTGCCAGCCATCGGTTAGGGCAGAAGTACAATGAGCAGTTCTTC

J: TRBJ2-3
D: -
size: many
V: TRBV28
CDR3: CASSLSTLGTDTQYF
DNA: TGTGCCAGCAGTTTATCGACTCTGGGCACAGATACGCAGTATTTT

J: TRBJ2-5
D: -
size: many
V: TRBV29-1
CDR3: CSVCRLEKETQYF
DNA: TGCAGCGTCTGCCGTTTGGAAAAAGAGACCCAGTACTTC

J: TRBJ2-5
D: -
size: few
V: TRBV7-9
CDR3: CASSPRGRGETQYF
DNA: TGTGCCAGCAGCCCAAGGGGTCGCGGAGAGACCCAGTACTTC

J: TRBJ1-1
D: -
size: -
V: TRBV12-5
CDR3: CASGFYLPSKEMNTEAFF
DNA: TGTGCTAGTGGTTTCTACCTACCCTCGAAAGAAATGAACACTGAAGCTTTCTTT

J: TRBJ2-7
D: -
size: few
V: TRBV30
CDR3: CAWRRSAGHEQYF
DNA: TGTGCCTGGAGACGGAGCGCCGGGCACGAGCAGTACTTC

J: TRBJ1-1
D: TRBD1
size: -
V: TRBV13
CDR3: CASSFQGGLNTEAFF
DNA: TGTGCCAGCAGCTTTCAGGGGGGGTTGAACACTGAAGCTTTCTTT

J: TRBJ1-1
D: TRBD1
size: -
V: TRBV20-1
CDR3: CSARENWDRLNTEALF
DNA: TGCAGTGCTAGAGAGAACTGGGACAGATTGAACACTGAAGCTCTCTTT

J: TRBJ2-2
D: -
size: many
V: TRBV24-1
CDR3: CATSAPDGGTNTGELFF
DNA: TGTGCCACCAGTGCCCCCGATGGTGGGACGAACACCGGGGAGCTGTTTTTT

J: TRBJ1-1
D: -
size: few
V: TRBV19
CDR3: CASSIIDGAEAFF
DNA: TGTGCCAGTAGTATTATCGACGGGGCTGAAGCTTTCTTT

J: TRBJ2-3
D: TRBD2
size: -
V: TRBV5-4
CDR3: CASSWLLTSGGRTDTQYF
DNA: TGTGCCAGCAGCTGGCTCTTGACTAGCGGGGGCCGCACAGATACGCAGTATTTT

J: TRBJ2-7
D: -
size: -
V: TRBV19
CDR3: CASISRGHLLYEQYF
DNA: TGTGCCAGTATCTCTCGGGGACACCTTCTTTACGAGCAGTACTTC

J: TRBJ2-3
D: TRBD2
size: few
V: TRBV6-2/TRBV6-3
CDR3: CASRSAGNTDTQYF
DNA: TGTGCCAGCAGGTCAGCGGGAAACACAGATACGCAGTATTTT

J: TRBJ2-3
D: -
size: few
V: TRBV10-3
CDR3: CAISEVTDTQYF
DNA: TGTGCCATCAGTGAGGTGACAGATACGCAGTATTTT

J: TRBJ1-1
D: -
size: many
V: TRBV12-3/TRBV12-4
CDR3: CASTNRVRTEAFF
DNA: TGTGCCAGCACCAACAGGGTTCGCACTGAAGCTTTCTTT

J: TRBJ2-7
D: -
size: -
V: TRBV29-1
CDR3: CSATGRSDEQYF
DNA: TGCAGCGCCACAGGGAGGTCGGACGAGCAGTACTTC

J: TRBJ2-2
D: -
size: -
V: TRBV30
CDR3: CAWSATGELFF
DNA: TGTGCCTGGAGTGCGACCGGGGAGCTGTTTTTT

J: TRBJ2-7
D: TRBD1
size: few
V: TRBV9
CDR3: CASSVGQQGPYEQYF
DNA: TGTGCCAGCAGCGTAGGGCAACAGGGGCCTTACGAGCAGTACTTC

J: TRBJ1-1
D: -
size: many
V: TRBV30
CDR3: CAWSTGMNTEAFF
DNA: TGTGCCTGGAGTACAGGGATGAACACTGAAGCTTTCTTT

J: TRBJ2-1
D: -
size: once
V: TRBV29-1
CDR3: CSVDNRESSYNEQFF
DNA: TGCAGCGTGGACAATAGAGAGAGCTCCTACAATGAGCAGTTCTTC

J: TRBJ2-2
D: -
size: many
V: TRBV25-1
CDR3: CASSVSLAETGELFF
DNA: TGTGCCAGCAGTGTGAGTCTAGCTGAGACCGGGGAGCTGTTTTTT